This T cell receptor (beta chain) is drawn from a study of blood T cell repertoires in COVID-19. V lost 3 bases, J lost 6 bases, and 7 bases stayed unmatched. Germline assignment: CDR1 SGHNT and CDR2 YENEEA. The CDR3 is 15 residues long. Recovered participants had two consecutive negative NP/OP PCR tests, healthcare professional clearance, or symptom resolution. Clones were sequenced by immunoSEQ multiplex PCR, and TCRdb holds only the in-frame ones, with some missing. Of about 300,000 clones in the sample, about nine tenths were seen once. The genes are TRBV11-3 and TRBJ2-1; TRBD1 aligns across 8 bases. This sequence originates from a man aged 30-40 years who had recovered from COVID-19. Sequenced input: PBMCs or T cells enriched from blood (not recorded which). The CDR3 reads CASSFQGAGFNEQFF. CDR3 in DNA: TGTGCCAGCAGCTTTCAGGGGGCGGGTTTCAATGAGCAGTTCTTC.